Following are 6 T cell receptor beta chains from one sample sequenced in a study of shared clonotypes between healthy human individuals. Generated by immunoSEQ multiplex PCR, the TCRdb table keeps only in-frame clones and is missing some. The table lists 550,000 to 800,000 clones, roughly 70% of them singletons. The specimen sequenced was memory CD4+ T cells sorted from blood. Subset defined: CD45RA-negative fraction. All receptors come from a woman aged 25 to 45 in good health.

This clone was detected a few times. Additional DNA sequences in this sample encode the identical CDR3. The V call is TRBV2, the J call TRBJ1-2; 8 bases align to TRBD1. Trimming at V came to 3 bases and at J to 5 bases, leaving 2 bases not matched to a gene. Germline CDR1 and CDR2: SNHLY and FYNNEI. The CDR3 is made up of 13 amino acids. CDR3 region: CASSEDREYGYTF. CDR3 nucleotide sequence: TGTGCCAGCAGTGAGGACAGGGAGTATGGCTACACCTTC.

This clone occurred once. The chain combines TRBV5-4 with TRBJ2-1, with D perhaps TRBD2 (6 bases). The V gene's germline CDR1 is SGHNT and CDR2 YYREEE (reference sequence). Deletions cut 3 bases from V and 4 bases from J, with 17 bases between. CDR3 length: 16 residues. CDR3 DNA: TGTGCCAGCAGCTCCGGGACTCCCAGTACTTACAATGAGCAGTTCTTC. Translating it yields CASSSGTPSTYNEQFF.

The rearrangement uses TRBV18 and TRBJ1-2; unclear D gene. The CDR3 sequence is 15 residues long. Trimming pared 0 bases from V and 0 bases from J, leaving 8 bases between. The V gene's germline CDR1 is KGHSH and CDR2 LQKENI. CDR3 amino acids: CASSPPGLTNYGYTF. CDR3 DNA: TGTGCCAGCTCACCACCTGGGCTTACTAACTATGGCTACACCTTC.

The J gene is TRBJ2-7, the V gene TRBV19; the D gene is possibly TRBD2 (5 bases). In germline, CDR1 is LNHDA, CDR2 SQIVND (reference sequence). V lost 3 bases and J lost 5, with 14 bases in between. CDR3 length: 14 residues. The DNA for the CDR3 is TGTGCCAGTAGTATCTGGTTGGAGGACCACGAGCAGTACTTC. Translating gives CASSIWLEDHEQYF.

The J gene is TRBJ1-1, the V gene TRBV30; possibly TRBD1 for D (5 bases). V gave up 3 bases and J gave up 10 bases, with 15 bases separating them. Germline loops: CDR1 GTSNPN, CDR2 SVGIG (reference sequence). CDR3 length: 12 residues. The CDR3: CAWSNYPGIAFF. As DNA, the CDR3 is TGTGCCTGGAGCAACTACCCAGGGATAGCTTTCTTT.

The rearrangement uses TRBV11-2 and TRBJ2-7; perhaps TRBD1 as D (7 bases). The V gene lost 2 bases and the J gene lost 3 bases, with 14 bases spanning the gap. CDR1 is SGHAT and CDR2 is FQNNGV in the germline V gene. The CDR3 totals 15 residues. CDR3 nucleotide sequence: TGTGCCAGCAGCTTATCGGAGGGGGCAGACTACGAGCAGTACTTC. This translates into CASSLSEGADYEQYF.